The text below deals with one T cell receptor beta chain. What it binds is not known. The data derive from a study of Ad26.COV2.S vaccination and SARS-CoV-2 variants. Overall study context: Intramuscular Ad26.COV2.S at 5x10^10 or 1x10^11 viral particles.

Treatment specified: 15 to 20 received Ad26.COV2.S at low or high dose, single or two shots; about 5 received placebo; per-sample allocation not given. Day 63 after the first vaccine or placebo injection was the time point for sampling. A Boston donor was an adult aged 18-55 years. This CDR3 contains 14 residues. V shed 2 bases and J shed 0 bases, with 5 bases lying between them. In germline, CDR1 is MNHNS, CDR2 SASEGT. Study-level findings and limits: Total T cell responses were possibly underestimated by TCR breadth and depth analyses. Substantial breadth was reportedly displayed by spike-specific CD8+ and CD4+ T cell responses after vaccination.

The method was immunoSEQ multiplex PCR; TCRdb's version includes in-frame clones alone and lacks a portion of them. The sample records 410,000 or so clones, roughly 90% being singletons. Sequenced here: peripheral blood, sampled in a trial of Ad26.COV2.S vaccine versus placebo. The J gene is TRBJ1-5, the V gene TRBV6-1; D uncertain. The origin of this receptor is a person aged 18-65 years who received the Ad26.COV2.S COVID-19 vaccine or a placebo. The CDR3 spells CASSESHSNQPQHF. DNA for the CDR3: TGTGCCAGCAGTGAATCGCATAGCAATCAGCCCCAGCATTTT.